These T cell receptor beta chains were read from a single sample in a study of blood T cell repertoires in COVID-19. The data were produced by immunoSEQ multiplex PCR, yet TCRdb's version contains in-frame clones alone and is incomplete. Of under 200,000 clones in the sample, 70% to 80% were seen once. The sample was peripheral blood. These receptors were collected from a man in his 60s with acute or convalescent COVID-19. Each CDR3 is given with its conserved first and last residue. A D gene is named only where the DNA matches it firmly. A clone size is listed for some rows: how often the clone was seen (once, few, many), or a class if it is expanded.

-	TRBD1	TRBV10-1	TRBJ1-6	CASSGGTENRGPLHF	TGCGCCAGCAGTGGGGGGACAGAGAACCGGGGACCCCTCCACTTT
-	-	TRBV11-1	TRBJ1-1	CASSAYRANTEAFF	TGTGCCAGCAGCGCATACAGGGCGAACACTGAAGCTTTCTTT
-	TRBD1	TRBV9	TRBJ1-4	CASSEGGTGGNEKLFF	TGTGCCAGCAGCGAGGGCGGGACAGGGGGGAATGAAAAACTGTTTTTT
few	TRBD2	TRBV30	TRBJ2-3	CAWGTSGGADTQYF	TGTGCCTGGGGGACTAGCGGGGGGGCCGATACGCAGTATTTT
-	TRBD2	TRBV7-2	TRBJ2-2	CASSFFRLAGGNTGELFF	TGTGCCAGCAGCTTTTTCCGACTAGCGGGGGGGAACACCGGGGAGCTGTTTTTT
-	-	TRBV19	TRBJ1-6	CASSTAVGRVNSPLHF	TGTGCCAGTAGTACGGCCGTAGGCAGGGTAAATTCACCCCTCCACTTT
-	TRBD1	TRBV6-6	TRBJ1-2	CASSYSPGGDGYTF	TGTGCCAGCAGTTACTCGCCAGGGGGAGATGGCTACACCTTC
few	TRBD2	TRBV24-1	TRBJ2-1	CATSAPGLAGANEQFF	TGTGCCACCAGTGCCCCGGGACTAGCGGGGGCCAATGAGCAGTTCTTC
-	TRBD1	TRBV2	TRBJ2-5	CASSETAGGSQETQYF	TGTGCCAGCAGTGAAACCGCAGGGGGATCTCAAGAGACCCAGTACTTC
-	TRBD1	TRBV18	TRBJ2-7	CASSPRQGVNHEQYF	TGTGCCAGCTCACCACGACAGGGGGTCAACCACGAGCAGTACTTC
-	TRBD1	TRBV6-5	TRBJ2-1	CASRSGTGGNNEQFF	TGTGCCAGCCGTTCAGGGACAGGGGGGAACAATGAGCAGTTCTTC
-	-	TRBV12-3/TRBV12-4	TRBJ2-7	CASRSGLPDEQYF	TGTGCCAGCAGGTCGGGACTCCCTGACGAGCAGTACTTC
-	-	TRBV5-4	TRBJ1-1	CASSLGQGRNTEAFF	TGTGCCAGCAGCTTGGGGCAGGGGCGAAACACTGAAGCTTTCTTT
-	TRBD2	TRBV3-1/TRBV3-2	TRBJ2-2	CASSQDPGGGYTGELFF	TGTGCCAGCAGCCAAGATCCCGGCGGGGGATACACCGGGGAGCTGTTTTTT
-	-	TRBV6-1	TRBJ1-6	CASSEAAVLHF	TGTGCCAGCAGTGAAGCGGCAGTTCTCCACTTT
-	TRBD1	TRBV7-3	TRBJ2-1	CASSRTGNNEQFF	TGTGCCAGCAGCAGGACAGGGAATAATGAGCAGTTCTTC
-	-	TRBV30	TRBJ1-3	CAWSSGISGGNTIYF	TGTGCCTGGAGTTCAGGGATCTCCGGGGGAAACACCATATATTTT
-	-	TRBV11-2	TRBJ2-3	CASSLDQGLPSSTQYF	TGTGCCAGCAGCTTAGATCAGGGCCTCCCTTCGAGTACGCAGTATTTT
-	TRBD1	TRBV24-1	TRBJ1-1	CATSDQRTGGTEAFF	TGTGCCACCAGTGATCAGAGGACAGGTGGGACTGAAGCTTTCTTT
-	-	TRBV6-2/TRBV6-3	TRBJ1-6	CASSPADSYNSPLHF	TGTGCCAGCAGCCCTGCGGACAGCTATAATTCACCCCTCCACTTT
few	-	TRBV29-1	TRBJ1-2	CSGETGAYGYTF	TGCAGCGGGGAGACAGGAGCCTATGGCTACACCTTC
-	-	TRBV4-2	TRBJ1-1	CASSQVGVMNTEAFF	TGTGCCAGCAGCCAAGTAGGGGTTATGAACACTGAAGCTTTCTTT
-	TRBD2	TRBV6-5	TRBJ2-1	CASSLGTSGGYEQFF	TGTGCCAGCAGCCTCGGGACTAGCGGGGGGTACGAGCAGTTCTTC
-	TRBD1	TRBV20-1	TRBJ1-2	CSASSGDSFNYGYTF	TGCAGTGCTAGTTCGGGGGACAGCTTTAACTATGGCTACACCTTC
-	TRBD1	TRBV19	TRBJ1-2	CASSIERTGGLYGYTF	TGTGCCAGTAGTATAGAACGGACAGGGGGTCTCTATGGCTACACCTTC
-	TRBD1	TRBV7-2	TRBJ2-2	CASSPRTGGHTGELFF	TGTGCCAGCAGCCCCCGGACAGGGGGCCACACCGGGGAGCTGTTTTTT
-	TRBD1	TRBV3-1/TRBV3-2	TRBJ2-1	CASSPPTGGNEQFF	TGTGCCAGCAGCCCGCCGACAGGGGGCAATGAGCAGTTCTTC
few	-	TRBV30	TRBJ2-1	CAWSVVNEQFF	TGTGCCTGGAGTGTCGTAAATGAGCAGTTCTTC
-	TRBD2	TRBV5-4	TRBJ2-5	CASRPGLGETQYF	TGTGCCAGCAGGCCTGGACTAGGAGAGACCCAGTACTTC
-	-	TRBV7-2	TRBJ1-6	CASSPGSVSYNSPLHF	TGTGCCAGCAGCCCGGGGTCCGTCTCCTATAATTCACCCCTCCACTTT
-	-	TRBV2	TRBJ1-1	CASSVKGGTEAFF	TGTGCCAGCAGTGTAAAGGGGGGGACTGAAGCTTTCTTT
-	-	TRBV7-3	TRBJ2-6	CASSLRSPGESGANVLTF	TGTGCCAGCAGCTTAAGGTCACCGGGAGAGTCTGGGGCCAACGTCCTGACTTTC
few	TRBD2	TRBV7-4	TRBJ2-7	CASSLESRLAGGDPYEQYF	TGTGCCAGCAGCTTAGAAAGTCGGCTAGCGGGGGGGGATCCCTACGAGCAGTACTTC
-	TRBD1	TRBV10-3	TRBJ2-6	CAISLGTATSGANVLTF	TGTGCCATCAGCCTAGGGACAGCTACCTCTGGGGCCAACGTCCTGACTTTC
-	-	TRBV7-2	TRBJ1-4	CASSSGYTATNEKLFF	TGTGCCAGCAGCTCGGGGTACACTGCAACTAATGAAAAACTGTTTTTT
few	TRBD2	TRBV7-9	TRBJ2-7	CASSTAGEQYF	TGTGCCAGCAGCACAGCGGGGGAGCAGTACTTC